The entry below gives a single T cell receptor beta chain sequence along with its context. The data belong to a study of blood T cell repertoires in COVID-19. Trimming shortened V by 2 bases and J by 6 bases, and 25 bases separated the two germline ends. From germline, CDR1 is GTSNPN and CDR2 SVGIG (reference sequence). The CDR3 contains 17 residues. Profiled with immunoSEQ multiplex PCR; TCRdb holds only in-frame clones, not every one. This sample has tens of thousands of clones, with under 90% found just once. Material: peripheral blood. This sequence originates from a man aged 45-60 years with COVID-19, enrolled during active disease. This chain connects TRBV30 to TRBJ1-1; D is ambiguous. The CDR3: CAWSPPMRALGGAEAFF. The DNA for the CDR3 is TGTGCCTGGAGTCCCCCAATGAGGGCGCTAGGCGGAGCTGAAGCTTTCTTT.